One and the same sample provided the 14 T cell receptor beta chains below, sequenced in a study of persistence of HIV-infected CD4 T cells. The immunoSEQ assay was version 4, run in survey mode. The assay was immunoSEQ multiplex PCR, and TCRdb's table has in-frame clones only and misses some. The table includes approximately 36,000 clones, 70% to 90% detected once. The antigens of these receptors remain unknown. An overlapping HIV-1 Gag peptide pool stimulated these cells at roughly 1 ug/peptide/mL. CD40L/CD69 double-negative CD45RO-high memory CD4+ T cells were collected. Sequenced material: cultured CD4+ T cells from PBMCs, taken from a patient who received antiretroviral therapy. These receptor sequences come from an adult with HIV. The donor label of this sample is uncertain.

This chain joins TRBV5-1 and TRBJ2-7, with D unclear. V was shortened by 2 bases and J by 2 bases, with 8 bases between the two germline ends. The CDR3 loop spans 13 amino acids. Germline V gives CDR1 SGHRS, CDR2 YFSETQ. The CDR3 region is CASSFEAPYEQYF. Written as DNA, the CDR3 is TGCGCCAGCAGCTTCGAGGCGCCCTACGAGCAGTACTTC. Filled out from reference TRBV5-1 and TRBJ2-7, the complete variable domain reads KAGVTQTPRYLIKTRGQQVTLSCSPISGHRSVSWYQQTPGQGLQFLFEYFSETQRNKGNFPGRFSGRQFSNSRSEMNVSTLELGDSALYLCASSFEAPYEQYFGPGTRLTVT.

This clone was observed a few times. The rearrangement links TRBV20-1 to TRBJ1-2; TRBD1 matches 7 bases. This CDR3 has 11 residues. After removal of 4 bases from V and 8 bases from J, the junction contained 4 bases not matched to a gene. Germline V gene lookup returns CDR1 DFQATT and CDR2 SNEGSKA (reference sequence). DNA for the CDR3: TGCAGTGCTACAGGGGGAGAAGGCTACACCTTC. Amino acid sequence: CSATGGEGYTF.

The V gene is TRBV29-1, the J gene TRBJ2-1, with D possibly matching TRBD2 (6 bases). This CDR3 has 14 amino acids. V lost 3 bases to trimming and J lost 4 bases, with 13 bases between them. Germline V gene data show CDR1 as SQVTM and CDR2 as ANQGSEA. The CDR3, as DNA: TGCAGCGTTGACGGGGGTCCGGCATACAATGAGCAGTTCTTC. Translation gives CSVDGGPAYNEQFF.

The rearrangement uses TRBV20-1 and TRBJ2-5; D is uncertain. The germline V and J ends were trimmed by 3 bases and 7 bases, with 9 bases remaining between them. There are 11 residues in the CDR3. Germline values: CDR1 DFQATT, CDR2 SNEGSKA (reference sequence). The CDR3 nucleotides read TGCAGTGCTAGGGACGTAGGGACCCAGTACTTC. This encodes CSARDVGTQYF.

The rearrangement links TRBV14 to TRBJ2-2, with D hard to call. Germline assignment: CDR1 SGHDN and CDR2 FVKESK. V was trimmed by 2 bases and J by 5 bases, leaving 9 bases between them. CDR3 length: 14 amino acids. CDR3 coding DNA: TGTGCCAGCAGCCAACAGTTAGGGACCGGGGAGCTGTTTTTT. Its protein product is CASSQQLGTGELFF. The full variable domain, in which reference TRBV14 and TRBJ2-2 provide the parts outside the CDR3, is EAGVTQFPSHSVIEKGQTVTLRCDPISGHDNLYWYRRVMGKEIKFLLHFVKESKQDESGMPNNRFLAERTGGTYSTLKVQPAELEDSGVYFCASSQQLGTGELFFGEGSRLTVL.

The chain combines TRBV7-2 with TRBJ2-1, with TRBD2 identical over 9 bases. The CDR3 is made up of 16 amino acids. Germline V gene data show CDR1 as SGHTA and CDR2 as FQGNSA. V trimming: 5 bases; J trimming: 1 base; junction bases outside the gene matches: 6. CDR3 DNA sequence: TGTGCCAGCAGCCGTAGCGGGGGCCCTTCCTACAATGAGCAGTTCTTC. It yields the protein CASSRSGGPSYNEQFF.

This clone showed up just a few times. The chain couples TRBV29-1 to TRBJ2-1; D is possibly TRBD1 or TRBD2 (5 bases each). Trimming removed 6 bases from V and 2 bases from J, with 14 bases in between. CDR1 is SQVTM and CDR2 is ANQGSEA in the germline V gene. The CDR3 has 14 amino acids. Here the CDR3 reads CSVVRDRAYNEQFF. Written as DNA, the CDR3 is TGCAGCGTCGTCCGGGACCGCGCCTACAATGAGCAGTTCTTC.

The V call is TRBV27, the J call TRBJ2-7, with D possibly being TRBD1 (5 bases). V was cut by 5 bases and J by 2 bases, with 13 bases left in between. Per the germline V gene, CDR1 is MNHEY and CDR2 is SMNVEV (reference sequence). This CDR3 has 14 amino acids. As DNA, the CDR3 is TGTGCCAGCAGTCCCTTTGGGGCCGCCTACGAGCAGTACTTC. Amino acid sequence: CASSPFGAAYEQYF.

This sequence joins TRBV7-9 and TRBJ2-3; TRBD2 agrees at 14 bases. There are 19 residues in the CDR3. The V and J ends lost 5 bases and 0 bases, in that order; junction bases with no gene match: 10. Germline V gene data show CDR1 as SEHNR and CDR2 as FQNEAQ (reference sequence). The CDR3 nucleotides are TGTGCCAGCAGCAAACCGGGACTAGCGGGGGTTCAAAGCACAGATACGCAGTATTTT. Its protein product is CASSKPGLAGVQSTDTQYF.

This chain links TRBV19 with TRBJ2-3; TRBD1 aligns across 7 bases. Per the germline V gene, CDR1 is LNHDA and CDR2 is SQIVND (reference sequence). CDR3 length: 15 amino acids. V was clipped by 3 bases and J by 6 bases; unmatched bases: 9. The CDR3 here is CASSIFLDREDTQYF. The CDR3 bases are TGTGCCAGTAGTATCTTCCTAGACAGGGAGGATACGCAGTATTTT.

The chain has TRBV12-3 or TRBV12-4 and TRBJ2-1; D gene ambiguous. The CDR3 has 13 residues. Between the trimmed V and J ends, which lost 0 bases and 7 bases, there was a span of 7 bases. The CDR3 DNA reads as TGTGCCAGCAGTTTAGCTTATAGAAATGAGCAGTTCTTC. Translated, it gives CASSLAYRNEQFF.

The CDR3 bases are TGTGCCAGCAGCCAAACTGGTGGTAGCAATCAGCCCCAGCATTTT. Amino acids: CASSQTGGSNQPQHF. The chain uses TRBV3-1 (or the pseudogene TRBV3-2) and TRBJ1-5; D uncertain. Germline values: CDR1 LGHDT, CDR2 YNNKEL (reference sequence). Trimming took 2 bases from V and 0 from J, leaving 8 bases between them. This CDR3 is 15 amino acids long.

The chain is built from TRBV5-1 and TRBJ1-2; 10 bases are shared with TRBD1. This CDR3 region has 14 residues. Unmatched junction bases numbered 1, after V lost 3 bases and J lost 2 bases. Germline loops: CDR1 SGHRS, CDR2 YFSETQ. CDR3 nucleotides: TGCGCCAGCAGCTGGGGACAGGGGAACTATGGCTACACCTTC. It is translated as CASSWGQGNYGYTF.

The V gene is TRBV25-1, the J gene TRBJ2-7; D remains unclear. V was pared by 8 bases and J by 3 bases, with 14 bases between. CDR1 is MGHDK, CDR2 SYGVNS, per germline. The CDR3 covers 13 residues. CDR3 sequence (DNA): TGTGCCAGCCACCCCGGACCCGGCTACGAGCAGTACTTC. Translating gives CASHPGPGYEQYF.